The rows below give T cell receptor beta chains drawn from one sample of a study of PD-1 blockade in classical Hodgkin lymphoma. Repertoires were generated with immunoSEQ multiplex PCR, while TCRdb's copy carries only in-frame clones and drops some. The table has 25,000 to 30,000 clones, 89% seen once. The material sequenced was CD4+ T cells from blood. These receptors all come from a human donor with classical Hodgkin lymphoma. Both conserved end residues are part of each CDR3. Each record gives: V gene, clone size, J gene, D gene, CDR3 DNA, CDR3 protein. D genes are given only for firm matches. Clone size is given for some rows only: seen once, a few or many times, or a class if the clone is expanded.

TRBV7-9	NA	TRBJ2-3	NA	TGTGCCAGCAGCTTAGCGGAAACAAGCACAGATACGCAGTATTTT	CASSLAETSTDTQYF
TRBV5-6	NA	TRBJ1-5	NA	TGTGCCAGCAGCCCGGCTAGCGGCCAGCCCCAGCATTTT	CASSPASGQPQHF
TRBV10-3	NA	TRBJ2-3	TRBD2	TGTGCCATCAGTGACCCGACTAGCGGGAGAACAGATACGCAGTATTTT	CAISDPTSGRTDTQYF
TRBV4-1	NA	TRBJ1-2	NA	TGCGCCAGCAGCCAAGATCCAGACGCCTTTCCTAGCTTC	CASSQDPDAFPSF
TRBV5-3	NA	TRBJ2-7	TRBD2	TGTGCCAGAAGCTTGGCCCTGTGTTGTACTAGCGGGAGTCCCCCCAGTGTGTCGTTCGAGCAGTACTTC	CARSLALCCTSGSPPSVSFEQYF
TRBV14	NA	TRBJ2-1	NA	TGTGCCAGCAAAGACTCGTACTCCTACAATGAGCAGTTCTTC	CASKDSYSYNEQFF
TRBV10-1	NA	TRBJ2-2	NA	TGCGCCAGCAGTGAGTCTGAGACAATGAACACCGGGGAGCTGTTTTTT	CASSESETMNTGELFF
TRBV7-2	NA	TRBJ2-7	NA	TGTGCCAGCAGCCGCGGACAGTCGACCTACGAGCAGTACTTC	CASSRGQSTYEQYF
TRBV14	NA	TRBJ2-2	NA	TGTGCCAGCAGCCTCGGTTGGCAGGGGAACACCGGGGAGCTGTTTTTT	CASSLGWQGNTGELFF
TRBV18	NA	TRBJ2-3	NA	TGTGCCAGCTCAATCCGGGAGACAGATACGCAGTATTTT	CASSIRETDTQYF
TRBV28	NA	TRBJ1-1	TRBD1	TGTGCCAGCAGTTTAAGGACAGGCGCCTTTACTGAAGCTTTCTTT	CASSLRTGAFTEAFF
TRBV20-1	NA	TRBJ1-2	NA	TGCAGTGCTAGTATAGACTATGGCTACACCTTC	CSASIDYGYTF
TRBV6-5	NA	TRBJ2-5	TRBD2	TGTGCCAGCAGTCCCAGTAGCGGGATTGAACAGACCCAGTACTTC	CASSPSSGIEQTQYF
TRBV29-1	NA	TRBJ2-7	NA	TGCAGCGTCACGCGGGGAGGTGGAGGCGAGCAGTACTTC	CSVTRGGGGEQYF
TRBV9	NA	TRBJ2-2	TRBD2	TGTGCCAGCAGCGGGGGGACTAGCGGAGACGCGAACACCGGGGAGCTGTTTTTT	CASSGGTSGDANTGELFF
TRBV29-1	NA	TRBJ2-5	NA	TGCAGTGCCCGCGGTGGGGGGCAAGAGACCCAGTACTTC	CSARGGGQETQYF
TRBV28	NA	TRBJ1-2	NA	TGTGCCAGCAGTTTGGGGGGTAACTATGGCTACACCTTC	CASSLGGNYGYTF
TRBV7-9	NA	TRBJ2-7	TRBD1	TGTGCCAGCAGCGTACAGGGGGCGGTGGGCGAGCAGTACTTC	CASSVQGAVGEQYF
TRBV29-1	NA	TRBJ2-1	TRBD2	TGCAGCGTTTCGGGTGTGGATAGCGGGACCATCTCCTACAATGAGCAGTTCTTC	CSVSGVDSGTISYNEQFF
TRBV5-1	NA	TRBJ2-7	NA	TGCGCCAGCAGGTATGACTCCTACGAGCAGTACTTC	CASRYDSYEQYF
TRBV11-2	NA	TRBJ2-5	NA	TGTGCCAGCAGCAGGCAGGGAGGACGAGGGGGCGGTAGTCGAGAGACCCAGTACTTC	CASSRQGGRGGGSRETQYF
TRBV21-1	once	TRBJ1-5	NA	TGTGCCAGCAGCAAAGCCGATAAACGGGCAGGGAATAGCAATCAGCCCCAGCATTTT	CASSKADKRAGNSNQPQHF
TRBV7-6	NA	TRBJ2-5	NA	TGTGCCAGCAGCTTTGGGATCCAAGAGACCCAGTACTTC	CASSFGIQETQYF
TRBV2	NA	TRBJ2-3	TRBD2	TGTGCCAGCAGTAGGGGACTAGCGCGGTTCACAGATACGCAGTATTTT	CASSRGLARFTDTQYF
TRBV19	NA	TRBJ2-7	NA	TGTGCCAGTAGTTTCCGGGACGGTGACTCCTACGAGCAGTACTTC	CASSFRDGDSYEQYF
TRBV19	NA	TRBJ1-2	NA	TGTGCCAGTAAAAATAGGGGGACGGAGAAGTCTACCTTC	CASKNRGTEKSTF
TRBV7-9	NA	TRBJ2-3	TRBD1	TGTGCCAGCAGCCGCGGGACAGGGAGTACAGATACGCAGTATTTT	CASSRGTGSTDTQYF
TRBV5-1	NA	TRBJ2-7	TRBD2	TGCGCCAGCAGCACGGGTAGCGGGCTTTACGAGCAGTACTTC	CASSTGSGLYEQYF
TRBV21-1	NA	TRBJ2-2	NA	TGTGCCAGCAGCAATCAGGACAGGGCGCAGGGGGGTGACACCGGGGAGCTGTTTTTT	CASSNQDRAQGGDTGELFF
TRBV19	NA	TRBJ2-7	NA	TGTGCCAGTAACCAAGGGGGACTACAACCCTACGAGCAGTACTTC	CASNQGGLQPYEQYF
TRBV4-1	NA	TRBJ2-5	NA	TGCGCCAGCAGCTCCCTGGCAGTCCAAGAGACCCAGTACTTC	CASSSLAVQETQYF
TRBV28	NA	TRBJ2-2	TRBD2	TGTGCCAGCAACCTACTAGCGGGAGGGCCCAACACCGGGGAGCTGTTTTTT	CASNLLAGGPNTGELFF
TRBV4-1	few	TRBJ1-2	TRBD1	TGCGCCAGCAGGCTATCCGGGACAGACGGCTACACCTTC	CASRLSGTDGYTF
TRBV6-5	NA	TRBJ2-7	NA	TGTGCCAGCAGTTACACGAGGGGCTGGGAGTACTTC	CASSYTRGWEYF
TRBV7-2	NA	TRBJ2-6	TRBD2	TGTGCCAGCAGCTTAGTCGGGGGGAGCTCTGGGGCCAACGTCCTGACTTTC	CASSLVGGSSGANVLTF